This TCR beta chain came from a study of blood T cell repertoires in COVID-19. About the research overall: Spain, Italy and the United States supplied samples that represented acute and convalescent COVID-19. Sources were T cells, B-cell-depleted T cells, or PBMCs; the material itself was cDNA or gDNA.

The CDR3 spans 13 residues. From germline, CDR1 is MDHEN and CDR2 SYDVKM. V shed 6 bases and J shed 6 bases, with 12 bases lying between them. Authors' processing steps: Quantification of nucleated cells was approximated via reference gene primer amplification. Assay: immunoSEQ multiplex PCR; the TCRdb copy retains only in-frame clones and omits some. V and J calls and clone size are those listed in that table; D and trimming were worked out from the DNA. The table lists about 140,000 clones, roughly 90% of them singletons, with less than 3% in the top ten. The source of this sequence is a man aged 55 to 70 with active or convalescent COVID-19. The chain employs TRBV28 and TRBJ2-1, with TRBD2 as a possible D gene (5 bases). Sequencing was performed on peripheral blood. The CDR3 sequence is CASRASGGNEQFF. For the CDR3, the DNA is TGTGCCAGCAGAGCTAGTGGAGGCAATGAGCAGTTCTTC.